The table lists the clone carrying this T cell receptor beta chain with a count of one. TCRdb keeps only in-frame clones here, not all; method: immunoSEQ multiplex PCR. The data contain tens of thousands of clones, approximately 88% of them singletons. The CDR3 length is 16 residues. Germline V CDR1 and CDR2: SGHAT, FQNNGV. V dropped 5 bases and J dropped 1 base, with 16 bases sitting between them. The data stem from a study of control samples from healthy donors and cancer patients. Specimen: blood. The chain joins TRBV11-2 to TRBJ2-3, with D possibly matching TRBD2 (6 bases). The sequence derives from a woman aged 60 to 75 in good health. Written as DNA, the CDR3 is TGTGCCAGCAGCCTATACGGGGGAGTCGGCACAGATACGCAGTATTTT. It codes for CASSLYGGVGTDTQYF.